The T cell receptor (beta chain) under discussion was sequenced for a study of CD8+ T cells in alopecia areata. Looking at the study overall: Oral tofacitinib (5 to 10 mg twice daily) was administered to treated patients.

A word on this clone: Antigen: not known.

Study-wide points: Mice showed clearer TCR sharing than patients did, a gap that was possibly HLA-related. Higher clonality and more expanded CD8+ clones appeared in lesional than normal scalp.

The authors extracted RNA and reverse transcribed it into cDNA as the sequencing template. Data came from immunoSEQ multiplex PCR; TCRdb stores just in-frame clones and leaves some out. This sample has about 150,000 clones, with around 47% found just once. The CDR3 consists of 14 residues. In germline, CDR1 is MDHEN, CDR2 SYDVKM. V was pared by 10 bases and J by 3 bases, with 19 bases between. The TCR comes from a human donor with alopecia areata. The sample comprised CD4+ T cells sorted from blood. V and J are TRBV28 and TRBJ2-7, with TRBD1 as a possible D gene (5 bases). The CDR3 loop reads CATLPGASLYEQYF. The CDR3 nucleotides are TGTGCCACTCTCCCTGGGGCGAGCCTCTACGAGCAGTACTTC.